This T cell receptor beta chain was obtained from a study of human T cells and chemical hapten exposure. About the research overall: All through the approximately 25-week study, the scalp of each patient received diphenylcyclopropenone doses weekly. Patients, mostly women, had alopecia areata, alopecia totalis or alopecia universalis.

Time point noted: pre-sensitization, week 0. Specified treatment: therapeutic diphenylcyclopropenone sensitization with weekly scalp DPC. Via MiXCR, TCRdb re-called the RACE reads, giving one row per CDR3 protein. There are 150,000 to 200,000 distinct CDR3 sequences in the sample; around 30% occur only once, and 2.9% lies in the top ten. This sequence was found in a woman younger than 45 with alopecia areata. Some clones in this sample may be carry-over from other donors' samples. The sample consisted of whole blood, taken in connection with sensitization to the hapten diphenylcyclopropenone (DPC).

In DNA form, the CDR3 reads TGTGCCAGCAGCTTAGCTGGGGGAGCCGGAGATACGCAGTATTTT. This codes for CASSLAGGAGDTQYF. The rearrangement uses TRBV7-2 and TRBJ2-3; either TRBD1 or TRBD2 may fit D (5 bases each). V lost 0 bases to trimming and J lost 5 bases, with 12 bases between them. The germline gives CDR1 SGHTA, CDR2 FQGNSA. The CDR3 covers 15 residues. Based on the CDR3 plus reference TRBV7-2 and TRBJ2-3, the full variable domain is GAGVSQSPSNKVTEKGKDVELRCDPISGHTALYWYRQSLGQGLEFLIYFQGNSAPDKSGLPSDRFSAERTGGSVSTLTIQRTQQEDSAVYLCASSLAGGAGDTQYFGPGTRLTVL.